One sample yielded the 23 T cell receptor beta chains listed below, sequenced in a study of blood T cell repertoires in COVID-19. Only in-frame clones appear in the TCRdb table, and some are missing; sequencing was by immunoSEQ multiplex PCR. In the table there are some 400,000 clones, approximately 87% of which are singletons. The sequenced sample was PBMCs or T cells enriched from blood (not recorded which). The receptor source for this set is a man aged 30 to 39 who had recovered from COVID-19.

The chain employs TRBV18 and TRBJ1-1; no definite D call. CDR1 is KGHSH, CDR2 LQKENI, per germline. There are 14 residues in the CDR3. The V end was cut by 4 bases, the J end by 2 bases, with 11 bases between. This CDR3 reads CASSLAGSNTEAFF. CDR3 nucleotide sequence: TGTGCCAGCTCACTAGCTGGATCTAACACTGAAGCTTTCTTT.

The chain is built from TRBV7-9 and TRBJ1-5; TRBD1 aligns across 7 bases. The junction had 13 bases not matched to a gene; V was cut back by 2 bases and J by 3 bases. CDR3 length: 18 amino acids. Germline CDR1 reads SEHNR; CDR2 reads FQNEAQ (reference sequence). CDR3 loop: CASSLSTLTGKNNQPQHF. The CDR3 nucleotides read TGTGCCAGCAGCTTATCGACGCTGACAGGGAAGAACAATCAGCCCCAGCATTTT. The variable domain in full, completed from reference TRBV7-9 and TRBJ1-5, reads DTGVSQNPRHKITKRGQNVTFRCDPISEHNRLYWYRQTLGQGPEFLTYFQNEAQLEKSRLLSDRFSAERPKGSFSTLEIQRTEQGDSAMYLCASSLSTLTGKNNQPQHFGDGTRLSIL.

As DNA, the CDR3 is TGTGCCAGCAGTTACGACTTATCAGAAGCTAACTATGGCTACACCTTC. Translating gives CASSYDLSEANYGYTF. V gene TRBV6-2 or TRBV6-3 combines with J gene TRBJ1-2; D gene unclear. Germline V gives CDR1 MNHEY, CDR2 SVGEGT. This CDR3 is built from 16 residues. V was pared by 2 bases and J by 0 bases, with 13 bases between.

This clone was counted only a few times. The rearrangement uses TRBV12-5 and TRBJ1-5; possible D gene TRBD1, 6 bases. CDR3 length equals 16 residues. Germline loops: CDR1 LGHNT, CDR2 FRNRAP. The V end lost 0 bases, the J end lost 3 bases, and 12 bases lay between the germline ends. This chain's CDR3 is CASGLVLGQNNQPQHF. CDR3 sequence (DNA): TGTGCTAGTGGTTTGGTACTGGGACAAAACAATCAGCCCCAGCATTTT.

The V gene is TRBV25-1, the J gene TRBJ2-6, with 7 bases that match TRBD1. CDR1 and CDR2 (germline): MGHDK, SYGVNS. The length of the CDR3 is 18 residues. The V segment lost 6 bases and the J segment 0 bases; nucleotides outside the gene matches: 11. Written as DNA, the CDR3 is TGTGCCAGCAGCCCCCGACAGGGAAGGGCCTCTGGGGCCAACGTCCTGACTTTC. This encodes CASSPRQGRASGANVLTF.

The chain joins TRBV7-9 to TRBJ1-2, with 10 bases matching TRBD1. Trimming cost V 10 bases and J 4 bases; bases outside gene matches: 15. CDR1 and CDR2 from the germline V gene are SEHNR and FQNEAQ (reference sequence). CDR3 length: 16 amino acids. The CDR3 here is CATSGTGASTFYGYTF. Written as DNA, the CDR3 is TGTGCCACCTCCGGGACAGGGGCCTCTACCTTCTATGGCTACACCTTC.

This sequence joins TRBV7-2 and TRBJ1-1; tentatively, D is TRBD1 (5 bases). The CDR3 consists of 14 residues. V lost 2 bases to trimming and J lost 1 base, with 8 bases between them. Germline CDR1 is SGHTA and CDR2 is FQGNSA. Here the CDR3 DNA reads TGTGCCAGCAGCTTATTGACAGCGAACACTGAAGCTTTCTTT. Protein product: CASSLLTANTEAFF. The full variable domain, rest sourced from reference TRBV7-2 and TRBJ1-1, is GAGVSQSPSNKVTEKGKDVELRCDPISGHTALYWYRQSLGQGLEFLIYFQGNSAPDKSGLPSDRFSAERTGGSVSTLTIQRTQQEDSAVYLCASSLLTANTEAFFGQGTRLTVV.

This clone was seen just once. The chain carries TRBV10-3 and TRBJ2-2, with D perhaps TRBD1 (5 bases). The CDR3 has 16 amino acids. Trimming removed 2 bases at V and 7 bases at J, with 17 bases between. Germline loops: CDR1 ENHRY, CDR2 SYGVKD. CDR3 region: CAISEATRRVSGELFF. In DNA, the CDR3 is TGTGCCATCAGTGAGGCGACCCGCAGGGTTAGCGGGGAGCTGTTTTTT.

The chain carries TRBV7-2 and TRBJ1-5; D not certain. V dropped 3 bases and J dropped 4 bases, with 13 bases sitting between them. CDR3 length equals 15 residues. Per the germline V gene, CDR1 is SGHTA and CDR2 is FQGNSA. The CDR3 loop reads CASSFLPIGNQPQHF. The DNA of the CDR3 is TGTGCCAGCAGCTTTCTGCCGATCGGGAATCAGCCCCAGCATTTT.

V usage is TRBV7-9 and J usage is TRBJ1-5; TRBD1 might be the D (6 bases). V lost 1 base to trimming and J lost 4 bases, with 14 bases between them. This CDR3 comprises 16 residues. Per the germline V gene, CDR1 is SEHNR and CDR2 is FQNEAQ (reference sequence). The CDR3 DNA is TGTGCCAGCAGCTTAGTAAGGGGGAAGACAAATCAGCCCCAGCATTTT. It translates to CASSLVRGKTNQPQHF. The variable domain in full, completed from reference TRBV7-9 and TRBJ1-5, reads DTGVSQNPRHKITKRGQNVTFRCDPISEHNRLYWYRQTLGQGPEFLTYFQNEAQLEKSRLLSDRFSAERPKGSFSTLEIQRTEQGDSAMYLCASSLVRGKTNQPQHFGDGTRLSIL.

This chain connects TRBV5-6 to TRBJ2-5, with 9 bases aligning to TRBD2. Trimming removed 3 bases from V and 4 bases from J; junction bases left unmatched: 10. Germline loops: CDR1 SGHDT, CDR2 YYEEEE. The CDR3 totals 16 residues. CDR3 protein: CASSSLGSGGVETQYF. The CDR3, as DNA: TGTGCCAGCAGCTCCCTGGGTAGCGGGGGAGTAGAGACCCAGTACTTC.

This chain links TRBV3-1 (or the pseudogene TRBV3-2) with TRBJ1-1, with a weak D call TRBD1 (6 bases). V gave up 4 bases and J gave up 0 bases, with 18 bases separating them. The germline CDR1 and CDR2 sequences are LGHDT and YNNKEL (reference sequence). The CDR3 loop spans 17 amino acids. Written as DNA, the CDR3 is TGTGCCAGCAGCCTGGCCCTGACAGGCAACATGAACACTGAAGCTTTCTTT. This encodes CASSLALTGNMNTEAFF.

The gene calls are TRBV10-3 and TRBJ1-4; 7 bases map to TRBD1. The CDR3 sequence is 14 residues long. V dropped 6 bases and J dropped 8; count of bases not matched to a gene: 9. Germline V gene lookup returns CDR1 ENHRY and CDR2 SYGVKD. The CDR3 region has the DNA TGTGCCATCAGCAATTCAGGGGGAAGGGAAAAACTGTTTTTT. As protein: CAISNSGGREKLFF.

This chain links TRBV14 with TRBJ2-4; 9 bases line up with TRBD2. The CDR3 length is 18 residues. The V and J ends lost 3 bases and 2 bases, in that order; junction bases with no gene match: 11. The germline V gene has CDR1 SGHDN and CDR2 FVKESK. CDR3 sequence reads: CASSHPIAGAQTKNIQYF. The CDR3 DNA sequence: TGTGCCAGCAGCCACCCGATAGCGGGGGCCCAAACCAAAAACATTCAGTACTTC.

This sequence joins TRBV4-2 and TRBJ1-1; the D gene is possibly TRBD1 (5 bases). Germline assignment: CDR1 LGHNA and CDR2 YNFKEQ. With 1 base removed from V and 0 bases from J, the gap between germline ends came to 6 bases. The CDR3 contains 14 residues. CDR3 DNA: TGTGCCAGCAGCCAAGGACAGTTGAACACTGAAGCTTTCTTT. Its protein product is CASSQGQLNTEAFF.

The chain employs TRBV27 and TRBJ1-4; D not resolved. Germline V gene data show CDR1 as MNHEY and CDR2 as SMNVEV (reference sequence). Deletions cut 5 bases from V and 7 bases from J, with 14 bases between. The CDR3 has 14 amino acids. The CDR3 loop reads CASSPPGFSEKLFF. In DNA, the CDR3 is TGTGCCAGCAGTCCACCGGGGTTCAGTGAAAAACTGTTTTTT.

This chain joins TRBV7-2 and TRBJ2-5; perhaps TRBD1 as D (5 bases). The CDR3 extends over 15 amino acids. Germline-derived CDR1 and CDR2 are SGHTA and FQGNSA. V dropped 5 bases and J dropped 4 bases, with 17 bases sitting between them. In DNA form, the CDR3 reads TGTGCCAGCAGCCCCTCAGGGAACCGAGGAGAGACCCAGTACTTC. This gives the protein CASSPSGNRGETQYF.

This chain uses TRBV7-2 with TRBJ2-7, with 9 nucleotides matching TRBD1. Per the germline V gene, CDR1 is SGHTA and CDR2 is FQGNSA. This CDR3 is built from 19 residues. The junction had 19 bases not matched to a gene; V was cut back by 5 bases and J by 2 bases. The CDR3 DNA reads as TGTGCCAGCAGCCAACCCGGGACAGGGTTAACTAAATGGACCTACGAGCAGTACTTC. Translating gives CASSQPGTGLTKWTYEQYF.

This chain connects TRBV10-3 to TRBJ2-7; possible D gene TRBD2, 6 bases. Looked up from germline, CDR1 is ENHRY and CDR2 is SYGVKD. V was shortened by 4 bases and J by 0 bases, with 10 bases between the two germline ends. The CDR3 totals 14 residues. DNA for the CDR3: TGTGCCATCAGTGGGGGGGAGGTCTCCTACGAGCAGTACTTC. This gives the protein CAISGGEVSYEQYF.

The chain uses TRBV2 and TRBJ1-6; D unclear. Germline V gene data show CDR1 as SNHLY and CDR2 as FYNNEI. V dropped 6 bases and J dropped 0 bases, with 9 bases sitting between them. The CDR3 is 15 amino acids. CDR3: CASRAESSYNSPLHF. In nucleotides, the CDR3 is TGTGCCAGCAGGGCGGAGAGCTCCTATAATTCACCCCTCCACTTT.

The genes are TRBV30 and TRBJ2-2; weak D call: TRBD1 (5 bases). Germline CDR1 GTSNPN, CDR2 SVGIG (reference sequence). The CDR3 loop spans 14 amino acids. V lost 0 bases, J lost 4 bases, and 9 bases lay in between. CDR3 in DNA: TGTGCCTGGAGTGTAGACCAGGGCACCGGGGAGCTGTTTTTT. This sequence encodes CAWSVDQGTGELFF. The full variable domain, its missing parts supplied by reference TRBV30 and TRBJ2-2, is SQTIHQWPATLVQPVGSPLSLECTVEGTSNPNLYWYRQAAGRGLQLLFYSVGIGQISSEVPQNLSASRPQDRQFILSSKKLLLSDSGFYLCAWSVDQGTGELFFGEGSRLTVL.

The V gene is TRBV4-1, the J gene TRBJ1-2, with D uncertain. CDR1 is MGHRA and CDR2 is YSYEKL in the germline V gene. The CDR3 consists of 16 residues. Trimming pared 4 bases from V and 0 bases from J, leaving 15 bases between. The CDR3 bases are TGCGCCAGCAGCCGAGTAGGCGGGAGATCTAACTATGGCTACACCTTC. This translates into CASSRVGGRSNYGYTF.

The rearrangement joins TRBV15 to TRBJ1-1; unclear D gene. CDR3 length equals 16 residues. CDR1 LNHNV and CDR2 YYDKDF come from the germline V gene (reference sequence). V was cut by 5 bases and J by 3 bases, with 19 bases left in between. The CDR3 loop reads CATSRGPGWEDTEAFF. The DNA of the CDR3 is TGTGCCACCAGCCGCGGTCCCGGTTGGGAGGACACTGAAGCTTTCTTT.